The T cell receptor (beta chain) described here comes from a study of T cells in Graves' hyperthyroidism and ophthalmopathy. This clonotype was recorded many times. There are 13 residues in the CDR3. Trimming cost V 9 bases and J 2 bases, with 11 bases left between them. Germline V gene data show CDR1 as ENHRY and CDR2 as SYGVKD. Amplified TCR beta CDR3 regions came from RNA transcripts. TCR CDR3 regions were first amplified by RT-PCR with HTBI primers. TCRdb processed the multiplex PCR reads anew with MiXCR; each CDR3 protein has one entry. This sample has roughly 510,000 distinct CDR3 sequences, with less than 25% found just once.

The clonotype comes from a man aged 18 to 30 with Graves' hyperthyroidism. The chain has TRBV10-3 and TRBJ1-5; D ambiguous. Sequencing was performed on blood. The CDR3 loop reads CAISDRGNQPQHF. The CDR3 bases are TGTGCCATATCGGACCGCGGCAATCAGCCCCAGCATTTT.